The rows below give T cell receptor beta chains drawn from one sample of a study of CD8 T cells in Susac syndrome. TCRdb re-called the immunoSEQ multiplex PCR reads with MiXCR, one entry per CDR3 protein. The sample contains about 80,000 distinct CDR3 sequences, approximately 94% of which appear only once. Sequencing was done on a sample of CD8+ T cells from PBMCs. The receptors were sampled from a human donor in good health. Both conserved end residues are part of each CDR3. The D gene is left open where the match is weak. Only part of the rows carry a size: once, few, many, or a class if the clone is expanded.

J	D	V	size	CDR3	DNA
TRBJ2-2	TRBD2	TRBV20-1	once	CSARKGPSGSRRGWTGELFF	TGCAGTGCTAGAAAAGGACCTAGCGGGAGTCGTCGTGGGTGGACCGGGGAGCTGTTTTTT
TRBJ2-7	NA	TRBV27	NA	CASSLDMSEQYF	TGTGCCAGCAGTTTGGACATGTCCGAGCAGTACTTC
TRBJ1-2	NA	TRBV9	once	CASSVGQAF	TGTGCCAGCAGCGTAGGACAAGCCTTC
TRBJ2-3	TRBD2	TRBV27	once	CASEGLAGGGNTQYF	TGTGCCAGCGAAGGACTAGCGGGGGGTGGAAATACGCAGTATTTT
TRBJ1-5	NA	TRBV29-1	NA	CSVEEGRGGQPQHF	TGCAGCGTTGAAGAGGGTAGGGGAGGACAGCCCCAGCATTTT
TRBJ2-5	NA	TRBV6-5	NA	CASSYSTGAGRRETQYF	TGTGCCAGCAGTTACTCAACGGGGGCAGGACGAAGGGAGACCCAGTACTTC
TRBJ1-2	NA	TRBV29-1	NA	CSVEQVFYGYTF	TGCAGCGTTGAACAGGTTTTCTATGGCTACACCTTC
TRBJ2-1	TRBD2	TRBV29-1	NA	CSVGVRAFSGGPYNEQFF	TGCAGCGTTGGGGTCCGGGCCTTTAGCGGGGGACCCTACAATGAGCAGTTCTTC
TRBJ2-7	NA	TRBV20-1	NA	CSARDHSYYEQYF	TGCAGTGCTAGAGATCACTCATACTACGAGCAGTACTTC
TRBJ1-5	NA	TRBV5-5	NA	CASSSAGSQPQHF	TGTGCCAGCAGCTCTGCCGGGAGCCAGCCCCAGCATTTT
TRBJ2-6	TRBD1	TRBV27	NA	CASSLQGAHGANVLTF	TGTGCCAGCAGTTTACAGGGGGCGCATGGGGCCAACGTCCTGACTTTC
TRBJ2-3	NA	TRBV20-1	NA	CSASLGTPHSTDTQYF	TGCAGTGCTAGCCTCGGGACTCCACATTCAACAGATACGCAGTATTTT
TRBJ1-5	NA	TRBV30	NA	CAWGGLGAGQPQHF	TGTGCCTGGGGGGGACTGGGGGCGGGCCAGCCCCAGCATTTT